Each of the 6 T cell receptor beta chains below was sequenced from the same sample in a study of blood T cell repertoires in COVID-19. Clones were read by immunoSEQ multiplex PCR, and TCRdb kept only the in-frame ones, dropping some. The table includes about 430,000 clones, roughly 90% detected once. The sequenced sample consisted of PBMCs or T cells enriched from blood (not recorded which). Receptors originate from a woman aged 30 to 39 with acute COVID-19.

The CDR3 DNA is TGTGCCAGCAGTTTTCCACAGGGCCCCGTCAACTATGGCTACACCTTC. Protein product: CASSFPQGPVNYGYTF. This sequence joins TRBV28 and TRBJ1-2; D is possibly TRBD1 (6 bases). This CDR3 is 16 amino acids long. The germline V gene encodes CDR1 MDHEN and CDR2 SYDVKM. Deletions cut 3 bases from V and 2 bases from J, with 16 bases between.

The chain couples TRBV30 to TRBJ1-4; TRBD1 is a possible D gene (5 bases). Germline lookup yields CDR1 GTSNPN and CDR2 SVGIG (reference sequence). This CDR3 spans 14 amino acids. The V gene lost 5 bases and the J gene lost 8 bases, with 18 bases spanning the gap. The CDR3 protein is CAWSRQSGGEKLFF. The CDR3 DNA reads as TGTGCCTGGTCTCGACAGTCCGGGGGGGAAAAACTGTTTTTT.

This chain joins TRBV6-5 and TRBJ1-5; TRBD1 is a possible D gene (6 bases). This CDR3 is built from 13 residues. CDR1 and CDR2 (germline): MNHEY, SVGAGI. Between the trimmed V and J ends, which lost 5 bases and 6 bases, there was a span of 11 bases. The CDR3 nucleotides are TGTGCCAGCAGTCCACAGGGTTCTCAGCCCCAGCATTTT. Protein product: CASSPQGSQPQHF.

The rearrangement uses TRBV2 and TRBJ1-4; D call uncertain. Trimming left V 5 bases short and J 0 bases short, with 10 bases between. The germline CDR1 and CDR2 sequences are SNHLY and FYNNEI. The CDR3 covers 15 residues. CDR3 sequence reads: CASSIGSSTNEKLFF. DNA of the CDR3: TGTGCCAGCAGTATCGGGAGCTCAACTAATGAAAAACTGTTTTTT.

V usage is TRBV18 and J usage is TRBJ2-7, with a tentative D call TRBD1 (6 bases). The CDR3 has 14 amino acids. Germline CDR1 KGHSH, CDR2 LQKENI. Trimming stripped 4 bases from V and 1 base from J, with 11 bases between. CDR3 in amino acids: CASSQDSLSYEQYF. The CDR3, as DNA: TGTGCCAGCTCACAGGACAGTCTATCCTACGAGCAGTACTTC.

This clone has just one count. This sequence joins TRBV2 and TRBJ1-1; no definite D call. The V gene lost 7 bases and the J gene lost 1 base, with 10 bases spanning the gap. The CDR3 length is 13 residues. Per the germline V gene, CDR1 is SNHLY and CDR2 is FYNNEI. CDR3 nucleotides: TGTGCCAGCAATGGCCGCCCGAACACTGAAGCTTTCTTT. Translated: CASNGRPNTEAFF. Combining the CDR3 with reference TRBV2 and TRBJ1-1 gives the whole variable domain EPEVTQTPSHQVTQMGQEVILRCVPISNHLYFYWYRQILGQKVEFLVSFYNNEISEKSEIFDDQFSVERPDGSNFTLKIRSTKLEDSAMYFCASNGRPNTEAFFGQGTRLTVV.